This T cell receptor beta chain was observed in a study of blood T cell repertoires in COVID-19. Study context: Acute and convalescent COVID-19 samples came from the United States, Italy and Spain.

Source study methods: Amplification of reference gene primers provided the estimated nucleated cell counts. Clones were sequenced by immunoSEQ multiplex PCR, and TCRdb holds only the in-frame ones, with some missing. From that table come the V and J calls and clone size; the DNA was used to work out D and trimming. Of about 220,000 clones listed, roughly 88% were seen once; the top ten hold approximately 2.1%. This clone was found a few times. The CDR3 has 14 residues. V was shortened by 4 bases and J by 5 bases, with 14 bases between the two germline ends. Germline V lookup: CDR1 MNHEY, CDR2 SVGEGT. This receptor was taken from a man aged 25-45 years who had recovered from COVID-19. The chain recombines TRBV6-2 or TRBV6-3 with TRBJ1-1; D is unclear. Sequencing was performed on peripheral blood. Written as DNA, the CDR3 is TGTGCCAGCAGTTCGGGGTTCTTGGGTACTGAAGCTTTCTTT. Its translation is CASSSGFLGTEAFF.